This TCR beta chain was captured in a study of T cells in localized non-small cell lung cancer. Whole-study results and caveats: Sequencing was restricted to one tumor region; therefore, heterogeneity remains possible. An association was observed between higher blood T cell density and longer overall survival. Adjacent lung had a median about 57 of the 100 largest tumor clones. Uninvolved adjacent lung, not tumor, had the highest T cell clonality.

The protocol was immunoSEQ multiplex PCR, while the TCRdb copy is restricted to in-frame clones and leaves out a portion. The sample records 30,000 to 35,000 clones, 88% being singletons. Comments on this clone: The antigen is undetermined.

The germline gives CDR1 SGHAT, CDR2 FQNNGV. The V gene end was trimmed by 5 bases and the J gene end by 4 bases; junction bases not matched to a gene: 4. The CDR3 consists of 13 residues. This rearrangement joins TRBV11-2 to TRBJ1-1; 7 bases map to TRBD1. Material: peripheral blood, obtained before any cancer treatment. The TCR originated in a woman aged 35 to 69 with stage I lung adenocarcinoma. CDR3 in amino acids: CASSHNRGTEAFF. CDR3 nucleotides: TGTGCCAGCAGCCATAACAGGGGCACTGAAGCTTTCTTT. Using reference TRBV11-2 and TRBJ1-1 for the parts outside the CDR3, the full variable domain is EAGVAQSPRYKIIEKRQSVAFWCNPISGHATLYWYQQILGQGPKLLIQFQNNGVVDDSQLPKDRFSAERLKGVDSTLKIQPAKLEDSAVYLCASSHNRGTEAFFGQGTRLTVV.